This TCR beta chain was profiled in a study of spatial heterogeneity in lung cancer. Unmatched junction bases numbered 10, after V lost 4 bases and J lost 10 bases. The germline CDR1 and CDR2 sequences are MNHNY and SVGAGI (reference sequence). The CDR3 totals 14 residues. Described time point: sample taken at primary tumor resection. TCRs were sequenced from unsorted whole RNA of tumor, nontumor lung or PBMC. This clonotype was counted ten times or more. TCRdb used MiXCR to reprocess the 5' RACE reads, holding one entry per CDR3 protein. Of some 10,000 distinct CDR3 sequences in the sample, around 9.4% were seen once.

The source was PBMCs, collected at surgery. The chain joins TRBV6-6 to TRBJ2-1, with 7 bases fitting TRBD1. This clonotype was sampled from a male donor with early-stage non-small cell lung cancer. The CDR3 reads CASSWGTANQEQFF. The CDR3 bases are TGTGCCAGCAGTTGGGGGACAGCGAACCAGGAGCAGTTCTTC.